This entry describes one T cell receptor beta chain. Authors' analysis steps: Reference gene primer amplification gave nucleated cell count estimates. The method was immunoSEQ multiplex PCR; TCRdb's version includes in-frame clones alone and lacks a portion of them. V and J calls and clone size follow that table, whereas D and trimming were derived from the DNA. The table lists 110,000 to 150,000 clones, 65% to 80% of them singletons. The record originates from a study of blood T cell repertoires in COVID-19. Across the whole study: Samples of COVID-19 (acute and convalescent) were obtained from the United States, Italy and Spain. Sample material is recorded as cDNA or gDNA derived from T cells, B-cell-depleted T cells, or PBMCs.

J lost 4 bases, V lost 6 bases, and 9 bases had no gene match. Germline V lookup: CDR1 MGHRA, CDR2 YSYEKL. The length of the CDR3 is 15 residues. The receptor comes from a woman aged 55-69 years with acute or convalescent COVID-19. The V call is TRBV4-1, the J call TRBJ2-1, with TRBD1 identical over 7 bases. The sequenced material came from peripheral blood. CDR3 sequence (DNA): TGCGCCAGCAGGTATACAGGGGCGGCTTACAATGAGCAGTTCTTC. Translated, it gives CASRYTGAAYNEQFF.